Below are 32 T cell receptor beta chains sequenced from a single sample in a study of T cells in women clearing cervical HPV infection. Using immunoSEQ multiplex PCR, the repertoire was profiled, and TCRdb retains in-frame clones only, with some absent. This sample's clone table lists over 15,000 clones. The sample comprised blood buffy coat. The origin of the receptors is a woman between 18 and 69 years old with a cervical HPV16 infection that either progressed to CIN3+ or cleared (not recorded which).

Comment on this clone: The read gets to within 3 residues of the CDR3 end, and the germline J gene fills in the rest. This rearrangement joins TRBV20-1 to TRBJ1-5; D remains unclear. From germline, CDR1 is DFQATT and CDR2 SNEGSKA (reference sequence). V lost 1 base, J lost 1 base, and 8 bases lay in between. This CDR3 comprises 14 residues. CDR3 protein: CSARADGSNQPQHF. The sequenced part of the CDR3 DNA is TGCAGTGCTAGAGCCGACGGGAGCAATCAGCCC.

Here the CDR3 reads CASSLVRGQGIAFF. CDR3 DNA, as far as it was read: TGTGCCAGCAGCTTAGTCCGGGGACAGGGCATA. The chain has TRBV11-2 and TRBJ1-1, with TRBD1 identical over 9 bases. The CDR3 extends 3 residues past the end of the read, so its final part is completed from the germline J gene. The CDR3 has 14 amino acids. The germline V gene has CDR1 SGHAT and CDR2 FQNNGV.

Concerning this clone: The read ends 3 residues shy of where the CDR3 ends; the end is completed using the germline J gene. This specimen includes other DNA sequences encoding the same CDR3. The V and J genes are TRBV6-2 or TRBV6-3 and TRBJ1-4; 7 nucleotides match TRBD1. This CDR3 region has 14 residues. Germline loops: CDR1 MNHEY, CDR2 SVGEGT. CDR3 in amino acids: CASSSGTDNSPLFF. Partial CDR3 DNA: TGTGCCAGCAGTTCCGGGACAGATAATTCACCA.

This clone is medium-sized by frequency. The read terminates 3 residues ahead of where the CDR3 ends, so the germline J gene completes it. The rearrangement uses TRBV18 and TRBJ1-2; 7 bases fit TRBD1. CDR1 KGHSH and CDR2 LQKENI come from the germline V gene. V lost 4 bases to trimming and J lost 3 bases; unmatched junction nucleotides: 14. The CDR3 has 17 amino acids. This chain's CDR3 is CASSRGATGWYDYGYTF. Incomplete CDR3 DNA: TGTGCCAGCTCACGAGGGGCGACAGGGTGGTACGACTATGGC.

The sequenced part of the CDR3 DNA is TGCGCCAGCAGCTTGGATGGACAGTCTAACTATGGC. This encodes CASSLDGQSNYG. The whole CDR3 protein is CASSLDGQSNYGYTF. This rearrangement joins TRBV5-1 to TRBJ1-2; D perhaps matches TRBD1 (6 bases). Read sequence stops 3 residues before the CDR3 end, and the germline J gene provides the missing end. V shed 0 bases and J shed 0 bases, with 9 bases lying between them. CDR1 is SGHRS and CDR2 is YFSETQ in the germline V gene. This CDR3 is built from 15 residues.

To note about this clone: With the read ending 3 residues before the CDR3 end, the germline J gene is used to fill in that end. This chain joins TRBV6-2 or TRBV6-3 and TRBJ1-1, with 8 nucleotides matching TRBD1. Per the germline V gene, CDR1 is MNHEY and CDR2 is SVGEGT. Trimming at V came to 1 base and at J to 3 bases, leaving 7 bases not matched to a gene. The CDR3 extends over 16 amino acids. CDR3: CASSYFPTGVDTEAFF. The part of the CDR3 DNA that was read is TGTGCCAGCAGTTACTTCCCGACAGGGGTGGACACTGAA.

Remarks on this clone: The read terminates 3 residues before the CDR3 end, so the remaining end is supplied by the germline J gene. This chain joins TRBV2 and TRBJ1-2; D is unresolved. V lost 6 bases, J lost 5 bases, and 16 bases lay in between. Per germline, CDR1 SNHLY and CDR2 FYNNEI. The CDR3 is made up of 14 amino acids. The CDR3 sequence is CASRTDEWTYGYTF. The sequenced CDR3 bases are TGTGCCAGCAGGACCGACGAGTGGACTTATGGC.

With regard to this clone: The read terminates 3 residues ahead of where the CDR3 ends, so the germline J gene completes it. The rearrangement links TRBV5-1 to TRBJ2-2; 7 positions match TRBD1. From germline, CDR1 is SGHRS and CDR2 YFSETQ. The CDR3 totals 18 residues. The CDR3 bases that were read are TGCGCCAGCAGCTTGGGGGGCCTACCGGGACAGAGAAATGAAAAG. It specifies CASSLGGLPGQRNEK. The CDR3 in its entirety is CASSLGGLPGQRNEKLFF.

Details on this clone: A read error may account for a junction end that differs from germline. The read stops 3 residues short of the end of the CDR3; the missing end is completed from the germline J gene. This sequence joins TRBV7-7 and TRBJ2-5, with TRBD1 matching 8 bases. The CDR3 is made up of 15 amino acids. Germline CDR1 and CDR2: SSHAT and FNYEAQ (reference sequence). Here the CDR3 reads CASSPQTGAQETQYF. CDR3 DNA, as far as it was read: TGTGCTAGCAGCCCCCAGACAGGGGCCCAAGAGACC.

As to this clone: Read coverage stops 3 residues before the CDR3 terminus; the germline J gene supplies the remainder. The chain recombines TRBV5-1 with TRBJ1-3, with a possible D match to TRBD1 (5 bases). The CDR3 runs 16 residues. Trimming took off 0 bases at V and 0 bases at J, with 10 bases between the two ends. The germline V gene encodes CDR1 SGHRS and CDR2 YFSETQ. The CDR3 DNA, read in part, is TGCGCCAGCAGCTTGGCTGGGGGACTCTCTGGAAACACC. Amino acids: CASSLAGGLSGNT. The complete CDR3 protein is CASSLAGGLSGNTIYF.

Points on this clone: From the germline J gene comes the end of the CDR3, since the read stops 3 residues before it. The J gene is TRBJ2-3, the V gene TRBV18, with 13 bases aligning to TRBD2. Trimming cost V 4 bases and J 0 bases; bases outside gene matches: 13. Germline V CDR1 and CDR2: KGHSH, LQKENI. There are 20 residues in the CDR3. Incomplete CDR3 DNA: TGTGCCAGCTCACGTACGAGGACTAGCGGGAGTCTTTCTAGCACAGATACG. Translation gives CASSRTRTSGSLSSTDT. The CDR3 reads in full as CASSRTRTSGSLSSTDTQYF.

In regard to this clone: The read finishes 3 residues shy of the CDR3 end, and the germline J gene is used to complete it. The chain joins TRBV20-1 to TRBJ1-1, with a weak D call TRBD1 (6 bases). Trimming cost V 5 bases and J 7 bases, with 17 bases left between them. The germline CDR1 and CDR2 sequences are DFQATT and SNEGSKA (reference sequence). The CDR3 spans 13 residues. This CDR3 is CSAEGELSGEAFF. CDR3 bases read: TGCAGTGCTGAGGGGGAATTGTCGGGTGAA.

Partial CDR3 DNA: TGCGCCAGCACTCCGACAGGGGAAAATGAAAAG. Translated, it gives CASTPTGENEK. In full, the CDR3 reads CASTPTGENEKLFF. The chain carries TRBV10-1 and TRBJ2-2, with 8 nucleotides matching TRBD1. The read is 3 residues too short to cover the CDR3 end, so that end is filled in from the germline J gene. The germline CDR1 and CDR2 sequences are WNHNN and SYGVQD (reference sequence). This CDR3 spans 14 amino acids.

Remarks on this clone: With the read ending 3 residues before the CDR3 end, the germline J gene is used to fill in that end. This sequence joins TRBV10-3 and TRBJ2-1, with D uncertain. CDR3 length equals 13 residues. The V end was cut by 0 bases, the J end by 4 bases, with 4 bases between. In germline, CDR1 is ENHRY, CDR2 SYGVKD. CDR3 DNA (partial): TGTGCCATCAGTGAGTCTACATACAATGAG. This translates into CAISESTYNE. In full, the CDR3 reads CAISESTYNEQFF.

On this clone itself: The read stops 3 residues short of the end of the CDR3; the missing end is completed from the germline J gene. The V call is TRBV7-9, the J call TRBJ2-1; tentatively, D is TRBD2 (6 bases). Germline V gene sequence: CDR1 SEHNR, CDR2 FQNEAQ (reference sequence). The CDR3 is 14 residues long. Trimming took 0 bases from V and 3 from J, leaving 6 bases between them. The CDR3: CASSLARGYNEQFF. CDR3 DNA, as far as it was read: TGTGCCAGCAGCTTAGCGCGGGGCTACAATGAG.

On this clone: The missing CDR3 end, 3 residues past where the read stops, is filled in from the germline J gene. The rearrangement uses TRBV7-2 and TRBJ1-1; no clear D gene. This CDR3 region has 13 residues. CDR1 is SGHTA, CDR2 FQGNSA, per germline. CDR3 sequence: CASSPRMVVKAFF. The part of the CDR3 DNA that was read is TGTGCCAGCAGCCCGCGGATGGTTGTGAAA.

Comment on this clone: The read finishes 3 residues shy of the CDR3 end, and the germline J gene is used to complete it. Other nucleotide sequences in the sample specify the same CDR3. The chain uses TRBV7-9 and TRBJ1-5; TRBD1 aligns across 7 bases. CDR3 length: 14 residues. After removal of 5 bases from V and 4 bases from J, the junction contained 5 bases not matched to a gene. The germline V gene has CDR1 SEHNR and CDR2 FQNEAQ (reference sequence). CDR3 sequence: CASSTGDKNQPQHF. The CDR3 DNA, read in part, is TGTGCCAGCAGCACAGGGGATAAGAATCAGCCC.

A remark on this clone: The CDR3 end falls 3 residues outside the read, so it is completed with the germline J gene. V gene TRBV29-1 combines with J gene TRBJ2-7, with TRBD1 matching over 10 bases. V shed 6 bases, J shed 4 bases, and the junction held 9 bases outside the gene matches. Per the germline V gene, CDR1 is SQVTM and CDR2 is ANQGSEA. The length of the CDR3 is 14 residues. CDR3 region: CSVLGQGNRYEQYF. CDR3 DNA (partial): TGCAGCGTCCTGGGACAGGGGAATAGATACGAG.

The CDR3 bases that were read are TGTGCCTGGAGTGTAATAGCCGGGGAG. Amino acids: CAWSVIAGE. The entire CDR3 protein reads CAWSVIAGELFF. The rearrangement joins TRBV30 to TRBJ2-2; D unclear. The read ends 3 residues before the CDR3 terminus; that terminus is restored from the germline J gene. V was clipped by 0 bases and J by 6 bases, with 5 bases between them. CDR1 and CDR2 from the germline V gene are GTSNPN and SVGIG (reference sequence). The CDR3 contains 12 residues.

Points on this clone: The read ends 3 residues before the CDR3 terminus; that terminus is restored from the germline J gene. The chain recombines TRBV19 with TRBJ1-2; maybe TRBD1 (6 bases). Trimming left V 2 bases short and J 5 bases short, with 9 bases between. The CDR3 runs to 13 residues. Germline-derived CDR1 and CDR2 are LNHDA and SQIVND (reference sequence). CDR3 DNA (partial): TGTGCCAGTAGTATACGGACAGAATATGGC. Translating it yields CASSIRTEYG. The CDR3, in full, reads CASSIRTEYGYTF.

CDR3 DNA, as far as it was read: TGCAGTGCCGAGTCCGGACAGAGACCGACCTACGAG. The encoded protein is CSAESGQRPTYE. The entire CDR3 is CSAESGQRPTYEQYF. The gene calls are TRBV20-1 and TRBJ2-7; tentatively, D is TRBD1 (6 bases). The sequenced fragment ends 3 residues before the CDR3 boundary, so the rest is inferred from the germline J gene. V gave up 6 bases and J gave up 2 bases, with 20 bases separating them. This CDR3 is 15 amino acids long. The V gene's germline CDR1 is DFQATT and CDR2 SNEGSKA (reference sequence).

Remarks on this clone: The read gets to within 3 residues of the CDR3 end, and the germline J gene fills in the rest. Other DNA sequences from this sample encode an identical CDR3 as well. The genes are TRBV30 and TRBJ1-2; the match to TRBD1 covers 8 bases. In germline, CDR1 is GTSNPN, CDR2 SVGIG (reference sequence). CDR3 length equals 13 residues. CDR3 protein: CAWSVGQGSGYTF. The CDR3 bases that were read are TGTGCCTGGAGTGTTGGACAGGGAAGTGGG.

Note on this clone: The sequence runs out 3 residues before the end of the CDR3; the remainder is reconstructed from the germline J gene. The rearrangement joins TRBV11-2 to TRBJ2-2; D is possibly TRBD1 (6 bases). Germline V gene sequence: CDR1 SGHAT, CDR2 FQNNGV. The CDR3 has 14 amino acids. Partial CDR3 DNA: TGTGCCAGCAGCTTGCTCACAGGGACCGAAAAG. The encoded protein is CASSLLTGTEK. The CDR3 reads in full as CASSLLTGTEKLFF.

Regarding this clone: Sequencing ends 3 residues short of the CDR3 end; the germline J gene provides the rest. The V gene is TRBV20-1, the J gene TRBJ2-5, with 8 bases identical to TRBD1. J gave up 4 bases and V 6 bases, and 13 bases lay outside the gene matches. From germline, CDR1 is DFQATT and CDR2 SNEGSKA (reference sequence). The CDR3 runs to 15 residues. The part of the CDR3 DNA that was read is TGCAGTGCGCGACCACAGCTGCAGGGGGCAGAGACC. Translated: CSARPQLQGAET. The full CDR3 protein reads CSARPQLQGAETQYF.

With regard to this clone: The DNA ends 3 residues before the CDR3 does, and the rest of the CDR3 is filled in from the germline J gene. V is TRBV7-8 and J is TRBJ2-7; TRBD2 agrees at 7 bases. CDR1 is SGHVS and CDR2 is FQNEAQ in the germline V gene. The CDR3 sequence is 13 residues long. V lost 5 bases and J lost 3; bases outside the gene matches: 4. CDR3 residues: CASSGTNGYEQYF. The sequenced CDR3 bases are TGTGCCAGCAGCGGGACTAATGGCTACGAG.

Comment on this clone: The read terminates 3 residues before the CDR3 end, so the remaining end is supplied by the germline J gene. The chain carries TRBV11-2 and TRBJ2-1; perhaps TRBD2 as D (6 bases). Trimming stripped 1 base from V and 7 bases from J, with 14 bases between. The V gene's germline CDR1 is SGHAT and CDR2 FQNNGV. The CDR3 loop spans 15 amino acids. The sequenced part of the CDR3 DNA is TGTGCCAGCAGCTTAGTAGGCGGGGATTGGAATGAG. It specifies CASSLVGGDWNE. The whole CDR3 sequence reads CASSLVGGDWNEQFF.

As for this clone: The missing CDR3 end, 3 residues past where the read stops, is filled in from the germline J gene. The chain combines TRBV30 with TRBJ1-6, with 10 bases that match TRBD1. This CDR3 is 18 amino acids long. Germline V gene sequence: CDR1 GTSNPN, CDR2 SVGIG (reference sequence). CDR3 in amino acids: CAWRRSLLGGTGDETLHF. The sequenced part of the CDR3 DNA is TGTGCCTGGAGGAGGTCCTTGTTAGGCGGGACAGGGGATGAGACC.

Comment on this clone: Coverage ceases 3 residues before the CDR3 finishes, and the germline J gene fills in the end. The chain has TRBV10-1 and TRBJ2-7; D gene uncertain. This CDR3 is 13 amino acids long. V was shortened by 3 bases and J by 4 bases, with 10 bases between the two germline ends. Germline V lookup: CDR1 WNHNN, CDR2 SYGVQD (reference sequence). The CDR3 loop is CASSDGFGYEQYF. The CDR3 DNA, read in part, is TGCGCCAGCAGTGACGGGTTTGGTTACGAG.

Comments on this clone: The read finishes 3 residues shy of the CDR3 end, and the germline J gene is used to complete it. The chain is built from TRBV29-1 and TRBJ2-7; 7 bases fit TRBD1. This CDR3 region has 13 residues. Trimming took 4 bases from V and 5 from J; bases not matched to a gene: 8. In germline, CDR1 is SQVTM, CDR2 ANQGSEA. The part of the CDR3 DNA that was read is TGCAGCGTTGGACAGGGCGGCCTTAACGAG. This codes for CSVGQGGLNE. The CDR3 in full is CSVGQGGLNEQYF.

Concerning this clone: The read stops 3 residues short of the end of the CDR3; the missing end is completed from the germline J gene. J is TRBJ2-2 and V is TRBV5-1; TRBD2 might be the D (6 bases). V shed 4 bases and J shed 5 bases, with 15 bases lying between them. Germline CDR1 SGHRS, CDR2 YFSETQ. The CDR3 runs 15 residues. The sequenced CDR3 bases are TGCGCCAGCAGCACGGGACTCTTCCCGACCGGGGAG. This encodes CASSTGLFPTGE. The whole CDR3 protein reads CASSTGLFPTGELFF.

The CDR3 bases that were read are TGTGCCAGCACCGATCGTAGCGGGGGATGGGAGACC. The encoded protein is CASTDRSGGWET. The entire CDR3 sequence reads CASTDRSGGWETQYF. V and J are TRBV2 and TRBJ2-5, with 9 bases lining up with TRBD2. The sequence runs out 3 residues before the end of the CDR3; the remainder is reconstructed from the germline J gene. CDR3 size: 15 residues. CDR1 is SNHLY and CDR2 is FYNNEI in the germline V gene. Trimming took 7 bases from V and 5 from J; bases not matched to a gene: 11.

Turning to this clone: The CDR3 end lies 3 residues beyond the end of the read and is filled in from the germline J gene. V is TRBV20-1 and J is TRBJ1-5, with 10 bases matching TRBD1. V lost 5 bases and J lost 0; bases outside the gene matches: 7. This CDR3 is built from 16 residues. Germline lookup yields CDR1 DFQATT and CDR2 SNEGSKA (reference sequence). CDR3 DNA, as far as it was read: TGCAGTGCTGGGGACAGGGGCACGAATAGCAATCAGCCC. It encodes CSAGDRGTNSNQP. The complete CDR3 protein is CSAGDRGTNSNQPQHF.